The next 18 T cell receptor beta chains were all read from a single sample in a study of blood T cell repertoires in COVID-19 (dated by TCRdb to about 2020). To prepare the library, the immunoSEQ multiplex PCR assay was applied. In TCRdb, the immuneACCESS table is reduced to in-frame sequences with V and J assigned. These tables do not hold every clone; where another copy was compared, an unresolved V gene accounts for under half, and the others remain unexplained. Here the sample has around 42,000 clones; about 86% occur a single time. The ten most abundant clones make up around 60% of the sample. Sequencing was done on a sample of peripheral blood. Every receptor here comes from a man between 65 and 80 years old with acute or convalescent COVID-19.

The J gene is TRBJ2-3, the V gene TRBV7-2, with D possibly matching TRBD2 (6 bases). The V gene's germline CDR1 is SGHTA and CDR2 FQGNSA. The CDR3 extends over 15 amino acids. V gave up 1 base and J gave up 6 bases, with 14 bases separating them. Written as DNA, the CDR3 is TGTGCCAGCAGCTTAGTGGTCCGGCGGGACGATACGCAGTATTTT. Its protein product is CASSLVVRRDDTQYF.

Only a few counts were recorded for this clone. This chain uses TRBV9 with TRBJ2-2, with no clear D. V was trimmed by 4 bases and J by 0 bases, leaving 7 bases between them. The CDR3 consists of 14 residues. Germline V gives CDR1 SGDLS, CDR2 YYNGEE. The CDR3 loop is CASSPLSNTGELFF. CDR3 DNA sequence: TGTGCCAGCAGCCCTCTTTCGAACACCGGGGAGCTGTTTTTT.

The chain links TRBV15 to TRBJ2-3; D is uncertain. CDR1 and CDR2 from the germline V gene are LNHNV and YYDKDF (reference sequence). This CDR3 is built from 15 residues. V gave up 0 bases and J gave up 6 bases, with 13 bases separating them. The CDR3 reads CATSRDGTKQDTQYF. CDR3 bases: TGTGCCACCAGCAGAGATGGTACAAAACAGGATACGCAGTATTTT.

The genes are TRBV6-2 or TRBV6-3 and TRBJ1-4, with 7 bases that match TRBD1. Germline CDR1 MNHEY, CDR2 SVGEGT. The junction had 12 bases not matched to a gene; V was cut back by 5 bases and J by 6 bases. The CDR3 is 16 residues long. The CDR3 loop reads CASSHLTTGDYEKLFF. CDR3 nucleotide sequence: TGTGCCAGCAGTCATCTTACCACAGGGGACTATGAAAAACTGTTTTTT.

The rearrangement uses TRBV4-2 and TRBJ2-5; 7 positions agree with TRBD2. CDR3 length equals 15 residues. Per germline, CDR1 LGHNA and CDR2 YNFKEQ. With V trimmed by 4 bases and J by 7 bases, 12 bases remained unmatched. CDR3 region: CASSRPEAGVGTQYF. DNA of the CDR3: TGTGCCAGCAGCCGGCCTGAGGCGGGAGTGGGGACCCAGTACTTC.

The V gene is TRBV5-1, the J gene TRBJ2-7; 10 positions match TRBD1. This CDR3 is 16 amino acids long. V lost 3 bases and J lost 3; bases outside the gene matches: 9. CDR1 SGHRS and CDR2 YFSETQ come from the germline V gene. CDR3 sequence: CASSWDRGSSGYEQYF. The CDR3 coding sequence is TGCGCCAGCAGCTGGGACAGGGGTAGTAGTGGCTACGAGCAGTACTTC.

This clone has a single count. The gene calls are TRBV15 and TRBJ2-2; TRBD1 aligns across 9 bases. The length of the CDR3 is 16 residues. Germline loops: CDR1 LNHNV, CDR2 YYDKDF (reference sequence). V lost 0 bases and J lost 5; bases outside the gene matches: 4. In DNA, the CDR3 is TGTGCCACCAGCAGAGATGTGGGACAGGGTACCGGGGAGCTGTTTTTT. Residues: CATSRDVGQGTGELFF.

The CDR3 DNA follows: TGTGCCAGCAGCCAAGTCCCAGACAGGGGATTTGGGGCTTTCTTT. Translating it yields CASSQVPDRGFGAFF. V and J are TRBV3-1 (or the pseudogene TRBV3-2) and TRBJ1-1, with TRBD1 identical over 8 bases. Losses at the gene ends were 1 base for V and 11 bases for J; bases not matched to a gene: 12. Germline V gene data show CDR1 as LGHDT and CDR2 as YNNKEL (reference sequence). This CDR3 has 15 amino acids.

V is TRBV10-1 and J is TRBJ2-7; D gene uncertain. Germline lookup yields CDR1 WNHNN and CDR2 SYGVQD (reference sequence). The CDR3 is 13 residues long. Trimming took 0 bases from V and 6 from J, leaving 9 bases between them. The CDR3 sequence is CASSESRSGEQYF. The CDR3 DNA follows: TGCGCCAGCAGTGAGTCTCGGAGTGGCGAGCAGTACTTC.

The J gene is TRBJ2-1, the V gene TRBV29-1, with 9 bases that match TRBD1. V shed 6 bases, J shed 7 bases, and the junction held 7 bases outside the gene matches. This CDR3 has 13 residues. Germline CDR1 SQVTM, CDR2 ANQGSEA. CDR3 protein: CSVPGQGGNEQFF. The CDR3 DNA reads as TGCAGCGTACCGGGACAGGGAGGGAATGAGCAGTTCTTC.

This sequence joins TRBV27 and TRBJ1-6; the D is unclear. The CDR3 covers 12 residues. Per germline, CDR1 MNHEY and CDR2 SMNVEV (reference sequence). V was pared by 6 bases and J by 9 bases, with 9 bases between. CDR3 in amino acids: CASSRPSSPLHF. CDR3 nucleotides: TGTGCCAGCAGCCGTCCCAGTTCACCCCTCCACTTT.

The J gene is TRBJ1-5, the V gene TRBV5-1, with unresolved D. The V gene lost 2 bases and the J gene lost 2 bases, with 8 bases spanning the gap. CDR1 is SGHRS and CDR2 is YFSETQ in the germline V gene. This CDR3 comprises 14 residues. The chain's CDR3 is CASSFSGGNQPQHF. The DNA of the CDR3 is TGCGCCAGCAGCTTTTCAGGCGGCAATCAGCCCCAGCATTTT.

This rearrangement joins TRBV5-1 to TRBJ2-5; 10 bases match TRBD1. The CDR3 is 14 residues long. Germline lookup yields CDR1 SGHRS and CDR2 YFSETQ. Germline trimming cut 4 bases from V and 3 bases from J; bases unmatched to any gene: 3. Written as DNA, the CDR3 is TGCGCCAGCAGCCCCGGACAGGGGGAAGAGACCCAGTACTTC. This sequence encodes CASSPGQGEETQYF.

The chain couples TRBV6-6 to TRBJ2-3; 7 bases match TRBD2. Looked up from germline, CDR1 is MNHNY and CDR2 is SVGAGI (reference sequence). This CDR3 contains 15 residues. Trimming cost V 2 bases and J 2 bases; bases outside gene matches: 4. CDR3 residues: CASSYEAGYTDTQYF. CDR3 nucleotides: TGTGCCAGCAGTTACGAAGCGGGATACACAGATACGCAGTATTTT.

The V gene is TRBV2, the J gene TRBJ2-5; TRBD1 aligns across 8 bases. The CDR3 has 14 amino acids. CDR1 and CDR2 (germline): SNHLY, FYNNEI. V was clipped by 7 bases and J by 5 bases; unmatched bases: 9. CDR3 protein: CASNLQGERETQYF. The CDR3, as DNA: TGTGCCAGCAATTTACAGGGGGAGCGGGAGACCCAGTACTTC.

This sequence joins TRBV5-4 and TRBJ1-2; 8 nucleotides match TRBD1. Germline CDR1 SGHNT, CDR2 YYREEE (reference sequence). Trimming took 4 bases from V and 2 from J; bases not matched to a gene: 4. CDR3 size: 14 residues. For the CDR3, the DNA is TGTGCCAGCAGCGTTTGGGACAGGAACTATGGCTACACCTTC. Protein sequence: CASSVWDRNYGYTF.

This chain connects TRBV30 to TRBJ1-1; D not resolved. The germline gives CDR1 GTSNPN, CDR2 SVGIG (reference sequence). This CDR3 has 13 residues. V was shortened by 1 base and J by 2 bases, with 8 bases between the two germline ends. The CDR3, as DNA: TGTGCCTGGAGTGGTCAGATAAACACTGAAGCTTTCTTT. It translates to CAWSGQINTEAFF.

This clone was seen only once. The chain recombines TRBV4-2 with TRBJ1-1; no definite D call. CDR3 length: 15 residues. V gave up 1 base and J gave up 1 base, with 10 bases separating them. Germline lookup yields CDR1 LGHNA and CDR2 YNFKEQ. CDR3 sequence reads: CASSQVDSGNTEAFF. The CDR3 DNA sequence: TGTGCCAGCAGCCAAGTCGATTCAGGGAACACTGAAGCTTTCTTT.